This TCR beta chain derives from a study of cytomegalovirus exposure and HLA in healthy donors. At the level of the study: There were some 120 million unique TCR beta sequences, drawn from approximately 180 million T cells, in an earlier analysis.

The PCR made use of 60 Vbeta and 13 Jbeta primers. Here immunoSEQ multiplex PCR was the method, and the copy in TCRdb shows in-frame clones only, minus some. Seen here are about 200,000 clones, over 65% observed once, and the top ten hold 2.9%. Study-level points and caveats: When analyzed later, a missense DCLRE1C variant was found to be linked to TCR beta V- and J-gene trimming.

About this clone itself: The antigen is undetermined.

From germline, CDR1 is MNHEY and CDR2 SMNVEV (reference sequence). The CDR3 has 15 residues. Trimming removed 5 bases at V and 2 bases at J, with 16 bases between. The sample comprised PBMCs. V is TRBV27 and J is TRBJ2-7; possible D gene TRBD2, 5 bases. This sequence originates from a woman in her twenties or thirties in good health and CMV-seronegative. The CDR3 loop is CASSPLRVHTYEQYF. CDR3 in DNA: TGTGCCAGCAGTCCCCTGAGGGTCCACACCTACGAGCAGTACTTC.